The 29 T cell receptor beta chains listed next were all sequenced from one sample in a study of technical replicates of blood from four donors (TCRdb year 2017). Receptor libraries were prepared by the immunoSEQ multiplex PCR assay. The table comes from immuneACCESS by way of TCRdb, which keeps in-frame sequences with V and J called. Part of the clones is missing from these tables; in studies checked, under half for an unresolved V gene and the rest for unknown reasons. The sample table holds 45,000 to 60,000 clones, of which 90% to 95% were seen once. Clones ranked in the top ten supply approximately 3.6% of the sample. Sequencing was performed on PBMCs. These receptors originate from a human donor in good health. Some clones in this sample may be carry-over from other donors' samples.

This rearrangement joins TRBV6-6 to TRBJ2-7; tentative D call: TRBD2 (5 bases). V was cut by 6 bases and J by 7 bases, with 10 bases left in between. Germline loops: CDR1 MNHNY, CDR2 SVGAGI (reference sequence). The CDR3 has 11 residues. The CDR3 loop is CASRGPGEQYF. The CDR3 coding sequence is TGTGCCAGCAGAGGTCCGGGGGAGCAGTACTTC.

This clone was seen only a few times. The chain recombines TRBV6-6 with TRBJ2-7; tentative D call: TRBD2 (5 bases). Germline CDR1 and CDR2: MNHNY and SVGAGI (reference sequence). V lost 4 bases and J 1 base, leaving 11 bases between the germline ends. The CDR3 covers 14 residues. In DNA form, the CDR3 reads TGTGCCAGCAGTTCCCCCGCGGGTTCCTACGAGCAGTACTTC. This sequence encodes CASSSPAGSYEQYF.

This chain joins TRBV5-6 and TRBJ2-3; the match to TRBD2 covers 13 bases. The CDR3 sequence is 16 residues long. Germline V gene data show CDR1 as SGHDT and CDR2 as YYEEEE. V was clipped by 3 bases and J by 1 base; unmatched bases: 2. The CDR3 here is CASSSGLAGGTDTQYF. CDR3 nucleotides: TGTGCCAGCAGCTCCGGACTAGCGGGGGGCACAGATACGCAGTATTTT.

This rearrangement joins TRBV12-5 to TRBJ2-5; D is perhaps TRBD1 (5 bases). Germline V CDR1 and CDR2: LGHNT, FRNRAP. The CDR3 totals 13 residues. V shed 6 bases and J shed 2 bases, with 10 bases lying between them. CDR3 nucleotides: TGTGCTAGTGGGAGACAGAGACAAGAGACCCAGTACTTC. It yields the protein CASGRQRQETQYF.

The chain is built from TRBV2 and TRBJ2-3, with 10 positions matching TRBD2. Germline assignment: CDR1 SNHLY and CDR2 FYNNEI. V shed 2 bases and J 4 bases; nucleotides not matched to a gene: 3. The CDR3 length is 15 residues. The CDR3 protein is CASSEWLAGADTQYF. CDR3 coding DNA: TGTGCCAGCAGTGAATGGCTAGCGGGGGCAGATACGCAGTATTTT.

Points on this clone: An end of the junction differs from the germline gene, which may be a read error. CDR3 DNA: TGTGCCAGCAGCCTAGACTCAGGGTGGAGCGAGCAGTACTTC. Its translation: CASSLDSGWSEQYF. The chain uses TRBV11-2 and TRBJ2-7; possible D gene TRBD1, 5 bases. The CDR3 has 14 residues. The V gene's germline CDR1 is SGHAT and CDR2 FQNNGV.

The chain employs TRBV7-3 and TRBJ1-1; no reliable D call. CDR3 length: 13 residues. V was pared by 4 bases and J by 4 bases, with 10 bases between. Germline loops: CDR1 SGHTA, CDR2 FQGTGA. CDR3 loop: CASSSAGLTEAFF. DNA for the CDR3: TGTGCCAGCAGCTCCGCTGGCCTCACTGAAGCTTTCTTT.

This sequence joins TRBV30 and TRBJ1-2; no clear D. The CDR3 has 12 amino acids. Per germline, CDR1 GTSNPN and CDR2 SVGIG (reference sequence). V was pared by 2 bases and J by 1 base, with 5 bases between. CDR3 nucleotide sequence: TGTGCCTGGAGTCAGGATAACTATGGCTACACCTTC. This encodes CAWSQDNYGYTF.

This clone was recorded once. The chain uses TRBV10-3 and TRBJ2-2; 9 nucleotides line up with TRBD2. Germline V gene data show CDR1 as ENHRY and CDR2 as SYGVKD. This CDR3 is 16 amino acids long. With 3 bases clipped from V and 5 bases from J, the junction kept 7 bases outside the gene matches. CDR3 loop: CAISELGLAGTGELFF. The DNA for the CDR3 is TGTGCCATCAGTGAACTTGGGCTAGCGGGAACCGGGGAGCTGTTTTTT.

This CDR3 is CASSAQREGTGELFF. The CDR3 nucleotides read TGTGCCAGCAGTGCCCAGCGGGAGGGCACCGGGGAGCTGTTTTTT. This rearrangement joins TRBV2 to TRBJ2-2; 10 bases match TRBD2. J lost 4 bases, V lost 4 bases, and 3 bases had no gene match. Germline-derived CDR1 and CDR2 are SNHLY and FYNNEI. The length of the CDR3 is 15 residues.

This clone was counted a single time. The CDR3 sequence: CASSLGRVYGYTF. The CDR3 coding sequence is TGCGCCAGCAGCTTGGGCAGGGTTTATGGCTACACCTTC. The chain recombines TRBV5-1 with TRBJ1-2; a weak D match, TRBD1 (5 bases). There are 13 residues in the CDR3. Germline V gives CDR1 SGHRS, CDR2 YFSETQ. Between the trimmed V and J ends, which lost 0 bases and 5 bases, there was a span of 8 bases.

The table lists this clone with a count of one. The chain combines TRBV7-9 with TRBJ2-3; possible D gene TRBD2, 6 bases. CDR3 length: 15 residues. The V gene's germline CDR1 is SEHNR and CDR2 FQNEAQ (reference sequence). Trimming took 5 bases from V and 0 from J, leaving 12 bases between them. The CDR3 loop is CASSILAVSTDTQYF. The CDR3 nucleotides are TGTGCCAGCAGCATACTAGCCGTCAGCACAGATACGCAGTATTTT.

The rearrangement uses TRBV21-1 and TRBJ1-2; TRBD1 is the table's D call and was not checked against the DNA. TRBV21-1 is flagged as a pseudogene. The CDR3 has 16 residues. CDR3 in DNA: TGTGCCAGCAGCAAAGAATTCGGACAGGGGAAGTATGGCTACACCTTC. The encoded protein is CASSKEFGQGKYGYTF.

The chain uses TRBV7-2 and TRBJ1-6; perhaps TRBD1 as D (6 bases). V was shortened by 4 bases and J by 14 bases, with 21 bases between the two germline ends. The germline CDR1 and CDR2 sequences are SGHTA and FQGNSA. This CDR3 has 15 amino acids. The CDR3 DNA follows: TGTGCCAGCAGCTCCAAGACCGGGACATCCTTCACCCTCCACTTT. Translated: CASSSKTGTSFTLHF.

The genes are TRBV11-2 and TRBJ2-1; tentative D call: TRBD2 (5 bases). V dropped 3 bases and J dropped 9 bases, with 9 bases sitting between them. The CDR3 loop spans 12 amino acids. In germline, CDR1 is SGHAT, CDR2 FQNNGV. CDR3 sequence: CASSFSEAEQFF. The CDR3 bases are TGTGCCAGCAGCTTTAGCGAGGCTGAGCAGTTCTTC. Looking up the rest from reference TRBV11-2 and TRBJ2-1 gives the full variable domain: EAGVAQSPRYKIIEKRQSVAFWCNPISGHATLYWYQQILGQGPKLLIQFQNNGVVDDSQLPKDRFSAERLKGVDSTLKIQPAKLEDSAVYLCASSFSEAEQFFGPGTRLTVL.

The V gene is TRBV9, the J gene TRBJ2-5; D is unclear. The CDR3 totals 13 residues. Germline assignment: CDR1 SGDLS and CDR2 YYNGEE. Trimming stripped 1 base from V and 0 bases from J, with 4 bases between. CDR3 residues: CASSVSHQETQYF. CDR3 in DNA: TGTGCCAGCAGCGTAAGCCACCAAGAGACCCAGTACTTC.

The rearrangement uses TRBV9 and TRBJ1-2; the D is unclear. The CDR3 length is 14 residues. Germline CDR1 reads SGDLS; CDR2 reads YYNGEE. V was shortened by 0 bases and J by 3 bases, with 9 bases between the two germline ends. In DNA form, the CDR3 reads TGTGCCAGCAGCGTAGATGTCGGGGACTATGGCTACACCTTC. This sequence encodes CASSVDVGDYGYTF. Based on the CDR3 plus reference TRBV9 and TRBJ1-2, the full variable domain is DSGVTQTPKHLITATGQRVTLRCSPRSGDLSVYWYQQSLDQGLQFLIQYYNGEERAKGNILERFSAQQFPDLHSELNLSSLELGDSALYFCASSVDVGDYGYTFGSGTRLTVV.

The CDR3 is CASSRNTGGWETQYF. The CDR3 DNA is TGTGCCAGCAGTCGAAATACAGGGGGCTGGGAGACCCAGTACTTC. V gene TRBV7-6 combines with J gene TRBJ2-5; TRBD1 agrees at 9 bases. CDR1 and CDR2 (germline): SGHVS, FNYEAQ. V gave up 6 bases and J gave up 5 bases; unmatched junction bases: 10. The CDR3 consists of 15 residues.

The J gene is TRBJ1-6, the V gene TRBV7-7; D not certain. V lost 1 base to trimming and J lost 10 bases, with 8 bases between them. The CDR3 is made up of 13 amino acids. The germline CDR1 and CDR2 sequences are SSHAT and FNYEAQ (reference sequence). CDR3 nucleotides: TGTGCCAGCAGCTTAGGTCGGGGATCACCCCTCCACTTT. Its protein is CASSLGRGSPLHF.

This chain links TRBV6-1 with TRBJ1-4; TRBD1 agrees at 7 bases. The V segment lost 6 bases and the J segment 8 bases; nucleotides outside the gene matches: 12. CDR1 and CDR2 from the germline V gene are MNHNS and SASEGT. The CDR3 consists of 15 residues. The chain's CDR3 is CASRLLTGTGEKLFF. CDR3 nucleotides: TGTGCCAGCAGGCTCCTGACAGGGACGGGAGAAAAACTGTTTTTT.

V gene TRBV5-1 combines with J gene TRBJ2-3; 9 nucleotides line up with TRBD1. Germline-derived CDR1 and CDR2 are SGHRS and YFSETQ. With 0 bases clipped from V and 2 bases from J, the junction kept 10 bases outside the gene matches. This CDR3 region has 18 residues. The CDR3 DNA is TGCGCCAGCAGCTTGGGGCCCAAGACAGGGGGAAACACAGATACGCAGTATTTT. It specifies CASSLGPKTGGNTDTQYF.

This chain connects TRBV10-2 to TRBJ1-4; TRBD1 is a possible D gene (6 bases). The germline V and J ends were trimmed by 6 bases and 0 bases, with 11 bases remaining between them. CDR1 WSHSY and CDR2 SAAADI come from the germline V gene. CDR3 length: 15 residues. The DNA for the CDR3 is TGCGCCAGCAGGCCGACAGGTACAACTAATGAAAAACTGTTTTTT. Its protein product is CASRPTGTTNEKLFF.

This clone counts as medium-sized. The chain joins TRBV7-6 to TRBJ1-3; 9 positions agree with TRBD1. CDR1 and CDR2 from the germline V gene are SGHVS and FNYEAQ. The CDR3 consists of 16 residues. V lost 4 bases, J lost 1 base, and 5 bases stayed unmatched. The CDR3 sequence is CASSSEQGASGNTIYF. The CDR3 DNA reads TGTGCCAGCAGCTCCGAACAGGGGGCTTCTGGAAACACCATATATTTT.

This clone was seen just once. The chain carries TRBV11-3 and TRBJ2-7; possible D gene TRBD2, 6 bases. This CDR3 is built from 14 residues. V was cut by 5 bases and J by 3 bases, with 14 bases left in between. Looked up from germline, CDR1 is SGHNT and CDR2 is YENEEA. The CDR3 is CASSPSGLNYEQYF. In DNA, the CDR3 is TGTGCCAGCAGCCCGTCGGGACTGAACTACGAGCAGTACTTC.

The chain combines TRBV6-4 with TRBJ2-1, with 7 nucleotides matching TRBD1. The CDR3 runs 15 residues. Germline V gives CDR1 MRHNA, CDR2 SNTAGT. With 3 bases clipped from V and 6 bases from J, the junction kept 8 bases outside the gene matches. The CDR3 DNA reads as TGTGCCAGCAGTGATGCCGGGACAGTAATCAATGAGCAGTTCTTC. The encoded protein is CASSDAGTVINEQFF.

This chain connects TRBV19 to TRBJ1-1; TRBD1 matches at 7 bases. The CDR3 runs 12 residues. The trim removed 6 bases at V and 6 bases at J, leaving 4 bases unmatched. The germline gives CDR1 LNHDA, CDR2 SQIVND (reference sequence). CDR3 protein: CASSDRVPEAFF. CDR3 bases: TGTGCCAGTAGCGACAGGGTTCCTGAAGCTTTCTTT.

The chain employs TRBV6-5 and TRBJ2-2; D unclear. The CDR3 contains 12 residues. Trimming took 7 bases from V and 3 from J, leaving 6 bases between them. Per the germline V gene, CDR1 is MNHEY and CDR2 is SVGAGI. As DNA, the CDR3 is TGTGCCAGCACCGGAGACACCGGGGAGCTGTTTTTT. Its protein product is CASTGDTGELFF.

This clone has only one observation. The chain recombines TRBV5-1 with TRBJ2-7; perhaps TRBD1 as D (5 bases). V was trimmed by 4 bases and J by 4 bases, leaving 24 bases between them. Looked up from germline, CDR1 is SGHRS and CDR2 is YFSETQ. The CDR3 has 17 residues. CDR3: CASSLAPRQTDVYEQYF. The DNA of the CDR3 is TGCGCCAGCAGCCTCGCCCCAAGACAGACAGATGTATACGAGCAGTACTTC. The variable domain in full, completed from reference TRBV5-1 and TRBJ2-7, reads KAGVTQTPRYLIKTRGQQVTLSCSPISGHRSVSWYQQTPGQGLQFLFEYFSETQRNKGNFPGRFSGRQFSNSRSEMNVSTLELGDSALYLCASSLAPRQTDVYEQYFGPGTRLTVT.

This chain connects TRBV29-1 to TRBJ2-3; D ambiguous. This CDR3 has 13 amino acids. With 4 bases removed from V and 0 bases from J, the gap between germline ends came to 8 bases. Germline loops: CDR1 SQVTM, CDR2 ANQGSEA. CDR3 region: CSVVVGSTDTQYF. In DNA form, the CDR3 reads TGCAGCGTTGTGGTCGGTAGCACAGATACGCAGTATTTT.